The clone carrying this TCR beta chain has a single count. Its specificity is unknown. The entry originates in a study of cytomegalovirus exposure and HLA in healthy donors. Study-level background: Genetic ancestry analysis placed over 65% of the 398 donors that were genotyped in the Caucasian-associated cluster.

Primers: 60 Vbeta forward and 13 Jbeta reverse. The repertoire was sequenced with immunoSEQ multiplex PCR; TCRdb's copy has only in-frame clones and lacks some. The sample contains 90,000 to 130,000 clones, over 60% of which appear only once. The study, taken as a whole, reports: The records held CMV serostatus as the only immune exposure information.

The sequence was obtained from a woman aged 18-29 years in good health and CMV-seropositive. The specimen sequenced was PBMCs.

CDR3 in amino acids: CASSNGQRNTEAFF. CDR3 coding DNA: TGTGCCAGTAGTAACGGACAGAGGAACACTGAAGCTTTCTTT. The gene calls are TRBV19 and TRBJ1-1; tentatively, D is TRBD1 (6 bases). Germline lookup yields CDR1 LNHDA and CDR2 SQIVND (reference sequence). V was clipped by 4 bases and J by 1 base, with 10 bases between them. CDR3 length: 14 residues.